These 16 T cell receptor beta chains were sequenced from one sample in a study of low-dose radiotherapy and immunotherapy resistance in tumors (dated 2022 in TCRdb). Sequencing instrument: Illumina HiSeq 2500. First-strand cDNA was synthesized using Superscript III and a set of TRAV- and TRBV-specific primers, so that both TCRalpha and TCRbeta chains were covered. A roughly 20-cycle PCR with Phusion amplified the TCRs, pairing a constant-region primer with the adapter that was attached to the V primers. Using fastp trimming at Q25 and MiXCR clonotype assembly, TCRdb reanalyzed the public sequencing data and kept in-frame beta chains. Each entry is one CDR3 protein sequence, shown with its most common DNA and genes. For this sample there are about 84,000 distinct CDR3 sequences; around a sixth appear just once. Approximately 1.5% of the sample is in the top ten clones. The sample's time point label, in plain terms: after trial treatment. What this sample's treatment or condition label stands for: LDRT plus nivolumab, ipilimumab, low-dose cyclophosphamide and aspirin (RACIN trial).

Source: PBMCs, taken after low-dose radiotherapy plus immunotherapy. These receptors all stem from a male donor with prostate cancer.

This clonotype was seen many times. This rearrangement joins TRBV7-2 to TRBJ2-4; D remains ambiguous. V gave up 1 base and J gave up 0 bases, with 4 bases separating them. The CDR3 is 14 residues long. Germline CDR1 is SGHTA and CDR2 is FQGNSA. In DNA form, the CDR3 reads TGTGCCAGCAGCTTAGGGAGAGCCAAAAACATTCAGTACTTC. This codes for CASSLGRAKNIQYF. The full variable domain, completed using reference TRBV7-2 and TRBJ2-4, is GAGVSQSPSNKVTEKGKDVELRCDPISGHTALYWYRQSLGQGLEFLIYFQGNSAPDKSGLPSDRFSAERTGGSVSTLTIQRTQQEDSAVYLCASSLGRAKNIQYFGAGTRLSVL.

This clonotype was recorded a few times. V and J are TRBV7-2 and TRBJ2-7; 7 positions agree with TRBD1. The CDR3 consists of 14 residues. CDR1 SGHTA and CDR2 FQGNSA come from the germline V gene. V was pared by 1 base and J by 6 bases, with 6 bases of the junction left unmatched. CDR3 amino acids: CASSLGGTVREQYF. As DNA, the CDR3 is TGTGCCAGCAGCTTAGGTGGGACAGTCCGCGAGCAGTACTTC. Full variable domain (missing parts from reference TRBV7-2 and TRBJ2-7): GAGVSQSPSNKVTEKGKDVELRCDPISGHTALYWYRQSLGQGLEFLIYFQGNSAPDKSGLPSDRFSAERTGGSVSTLTIQRTQQEDSAVYLCASSLGGTVREQYFGPGTRLTVT.

Details on this clonotype: Just one base apart from a much larger clone, this may be a read error. The V and J genes are TRBV30 and TRBJ2-2; D call uncertain. This CDR3 is built from 14 residues. V lost 7 bases and J 0 bases, leaving 12 bases between the germline ends. CDR1 is GTSNPN, CDR2 SVGIG, per germline (reference sequence). The CDR3 DNA sequence: TGTGCCTCCACGCTAACCTCGAACACCGGGGAGCTGTTTTTT. It encodes CASTLTSNTGELFF.

This clonotype was seen many times. The rearrangement uses TRBV20-1 and TRBJ2-5, with 7 bases aligning to TRBD2. The CDR3 contains 15 residues. In germline, CDR1 is DFQATT, CDR2 SNEGSKA (reference sequence). Unmatched junction bases numbered 11, after V lost 0 bases and J lost 7 bases. The CDR3 DNA follows: TGCAGTGCTAGAGATGTTGCGGGAGTCTTCGGGACCCAGTACTTC. As protein: CSARDVAGVFGTQYF.

This clonotype was recorded many times. The chain employs TRBV12-3 or TRBV12-4 and TRBJ2-7; TRBD1 agrees at 12 bases. CDR3 length: 16 residues. V shed 5 bases and J 5 bases; nucleotides not matched to a gene: 10. The CDR3 sequence is CASSPPPGTGGDEQYF. The CDR3 DNA follows: TGTGCCAGCAGTCCACCCCCCGGGACAGGGGGCGACGAGCAGTACTTC.

Many counts were recorded for this clonotype. The chain employs TRBV6-6 and TRBJ2-3; tentatively, D is TRBD2 (5 bases). V lost 7 bases, J lost 2 bases, and 10 bases lay in between. Germline values: CDR1 MNHNY, CDR2 SVGAGI (reference sequence). This CDR3 has 13 amino acids. CDR3 sequence: CASNRDATDTQYF. Written as DNA, the CDR3 is TGTGCCAGCAACCGGGATGCCACAGATACGCAGTATTTT.

This clonotype was picked up many times. The DNA of the CDR3 is TGTGCCAGCAGATCGGTTGGGAGGGGGGGCTACAATGAGCAGTTCTTC. It specifies CASRSVGRGGYNEQFF. The J gene is TRBJ2-1, the V gene TRBV6-8, with D perhaps matching TRBD2 (7 bases). The CDR3 has 16 residues. The V gene's germline CDR1 is MNHGY and CDR2 SAAAGT. The germline V and J ends were trimmed by 6 bases and 3 bases, with 18 bases remaining between them.

This clonotype was found once. V is TRBV7-8 and J is TRBJ2-7, with TRBD2 matching 13 bases. Looked up from germline, CDR1 is SGHVS and CDR2 is FQNEAQ. With V trimmed by 0 bases and J by 9 bases, 8 bases remained unmatched. The CDR3 covers 16 residues. CDR3 sequence reads: CASSLAGLAGDPGQYF. The CDR3, as DNA: TGTGCCAGCAGCTTAGCAGGACTAGCGGGAGATCCTGGGCAGTACTTC.

The sample holds many counts of this clonotype. The chain links TRBV6-2 or TRBV6-3 to TRBJ1-6, with D hard to call. The CDR3 has 15 amino acids. Trimming removed 6 bases at V and 0 bases at J, with 9 bases between. Germline V gene sequence: CDR1 MNHEY, CDR2 SVGEGT. The CDR3 coding sequence is TGTGCCAGCAGCCCGGGCGGCTCCTATAATTCACCCCTCCACTTT. Translation gives CASSPGGSYNSPLHF.

The gene calls are TRBV29-1 and TRBJ2-1; tentative D call: TRBD2 (5 bases). Per the germline V gene, CDR1 is SQVTM and CDR2 is ANQGSEA. The CDR3 totals 14 residues. V shed 4 bases and J shed 9 bases, with 19 bases lying between them. CDR3 coding DNA: TGCAGCGTTGTGGGCAGGACTCCAAGTGGTGAGCAGTTCTTC. Its protein is CSVVGRTPSGEQFF.

This clonotype was counted ten times or more. V and J are TRBV7-8 and TRBJ1-1, with 9 nucleotides matching TRBD1. V lost 2 bases, J lost 11 bases, and 9 bases stayed unmatched. The CDR3 runs 14 residues. The V gene's germline CDR1 is SGHVS and CDR2 FQNEAQ. The CDR3 region is CASSLPGDRVSAFF. CDR3 DNA sequence: TGTGCCAGCAGCTTACCCGGGGACAGGGTTTCGGCTTTCTTT.

This clonotype appeared many times. DNA for the CDR3: TGTGCCAGCAGCAGGACAGGGGGAGATTCACCCCTCCACTTT. It codes for CASSRTGGDSPLHF. V gene TRBV12-3 or TRBV12-4 combines with J gene TRBJ1-6, with 10 bases fitting TRBD1. V trimming: 6 bases; J trimming: 8 bases; junction bases outside the gene matches: 4. The length of the CDR3 is 14 residues.

Worth noting for this clonotype: A far larger clone is only one base removed, so a read error is likely. CDR3 in amino acids: CASSYAQTENEKLFF. The CDR3 DNA reads TGTGCCAGCAGTTACGCGCAGACAGAAAATGAAAAACTGTTTTTT. The chain combines TRBV6-2 or TRBV6-3 with TRBJ1-4; D may be TRBD1 (5 bases). CDR3 length equals 15 residues. Germline V gene data show CDR1 as MNHEY and CDR2 as SVGEGT. Trimming took 2 bases from V and 5 from J, leaving 12 bases between them.

This clonotype showed up many times. The V gene is TRBV29-1, the J gene TRBJ2-4; the D is unclear. The V and J ends lost 4 bases and 0 bases respectively, with 10 bases between them. From germline, CDR1 is SQVTM and CDR2 ANQGSEA. The CDR3 has 14 residues. CDR3 amino acids: CSVVGVLAKNIQYF. The CDR3 bases are TGCAGCGTTGTAGGAGTTCTAGCCAAAAACATTCAGTACTTC.

The table lists this clonotype with many counts. The J gene is TRBJ2-7, the V gene TRBV3-1; perhaps TRBD2 as D (5 bases). Trimming removed 0 bases at V and 2 bases at J, with 14 bases between. Germline loops: CDR1 LGHDT, CDR2 YNNKEL (reference sequence). This CDR3 has 16 amino acids. DNA of the CDR3: TGTGCCAGCAGCCAAGAAAGTCCCAGCGGTCCCTACGAGCAGTACTTC. The encoded protein is CASSQESPSGPYEQYF.

This clonotype was observed a few times. This chain links TRBV7-2 with TRBJ2-2; D possibly corresponds to TRBD2 (5 bases). CDR1 SGHTA and CDR2 FQGNSA come from the germline V gene. The germline V and J ends were trimmed by 5 bases and 4 bases, with 17 bases remaining between them. The CDR3 contains 16 residues. The CDR3 sequence: CASSLLAGRATGELFF. Written as DNA, the CDR3 is TGTGCCAGCAGCCTTCTAGCAGGTCGTGCCACCGGGGAGCTGTTTTTT.